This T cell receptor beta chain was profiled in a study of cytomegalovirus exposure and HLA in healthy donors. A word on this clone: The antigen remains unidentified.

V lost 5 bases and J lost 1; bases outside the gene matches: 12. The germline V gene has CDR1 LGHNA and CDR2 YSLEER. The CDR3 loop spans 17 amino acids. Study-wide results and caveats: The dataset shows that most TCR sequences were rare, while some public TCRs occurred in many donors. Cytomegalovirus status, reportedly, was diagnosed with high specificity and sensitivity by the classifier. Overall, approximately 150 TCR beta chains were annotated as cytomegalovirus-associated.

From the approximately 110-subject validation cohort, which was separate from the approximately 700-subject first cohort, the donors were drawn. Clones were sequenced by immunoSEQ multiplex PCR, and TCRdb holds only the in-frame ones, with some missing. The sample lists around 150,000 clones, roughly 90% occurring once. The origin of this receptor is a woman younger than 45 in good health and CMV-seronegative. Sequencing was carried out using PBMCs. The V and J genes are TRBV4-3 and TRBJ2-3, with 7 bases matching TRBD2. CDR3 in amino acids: CASSGGGPIFGTDTQYF. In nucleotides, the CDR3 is TGCGCCAGCAGCGGCGGGGGTCCGATATTCGGCACAGATACGCAGTATTTT.